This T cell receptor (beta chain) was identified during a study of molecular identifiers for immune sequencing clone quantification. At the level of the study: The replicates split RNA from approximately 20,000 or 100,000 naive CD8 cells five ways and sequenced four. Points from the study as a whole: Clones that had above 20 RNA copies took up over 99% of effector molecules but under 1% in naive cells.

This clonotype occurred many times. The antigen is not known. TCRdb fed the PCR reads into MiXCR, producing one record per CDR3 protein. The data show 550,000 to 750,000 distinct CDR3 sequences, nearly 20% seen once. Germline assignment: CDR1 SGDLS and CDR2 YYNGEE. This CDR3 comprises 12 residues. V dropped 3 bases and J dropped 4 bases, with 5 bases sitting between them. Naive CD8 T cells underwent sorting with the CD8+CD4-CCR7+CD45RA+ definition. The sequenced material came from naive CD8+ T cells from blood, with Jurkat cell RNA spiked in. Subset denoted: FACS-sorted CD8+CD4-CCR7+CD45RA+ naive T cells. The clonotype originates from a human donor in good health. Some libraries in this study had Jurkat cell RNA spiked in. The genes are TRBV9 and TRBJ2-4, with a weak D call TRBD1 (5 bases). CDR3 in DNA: TGTGCCAGCAGCGGACAGAAAAACATTCAGTACTTC. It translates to CASSGQKNIQYF.